A single T cell receptor (beta chain) is shown here with its context. This sample was included in a study of blood T cell repertoires in COVID-19. Study context: The samples span acute and convalescent COVID-19 from the United States, Italy and Spain. Sources were T cells, B-cell-depleted T cells, or PBMCs; the material itself was cDNA or gDNA.

As handled by the study authors: Estimated nucleated cell counts came from reference gene primer amplification. Data came from immunoSEQ multiplex PCR; TCRdb stores just in-frame clones and leaves some out. That table gives V, J and clone size, and the DNA gave D and trimming. Of approximately 220,000 clones detected, 70% to 90% appear once; the ten largest clones hold roughly 4.2%. The CDR3 runs 16 residues. Looked up from germline, CDR1 is KGHSH and CDR2 is LQKENI. V lost 3 bases to trimming and J lost 3 bases, with 14 bases between them. J is TRBJ1-4 and V is TRBV18, with D hard to call. This sequence was found in a man aged 50-60 years with acute or convalescent COVID-19. Sequenced: peripheral blood. The CDR3: CASSPRTVMSNEKLFF. For the CDR3, the DNA is TGTGCCAGCTCACCCCGGACTGTGATGTCTAATGAAAAACTGTTTTTT.